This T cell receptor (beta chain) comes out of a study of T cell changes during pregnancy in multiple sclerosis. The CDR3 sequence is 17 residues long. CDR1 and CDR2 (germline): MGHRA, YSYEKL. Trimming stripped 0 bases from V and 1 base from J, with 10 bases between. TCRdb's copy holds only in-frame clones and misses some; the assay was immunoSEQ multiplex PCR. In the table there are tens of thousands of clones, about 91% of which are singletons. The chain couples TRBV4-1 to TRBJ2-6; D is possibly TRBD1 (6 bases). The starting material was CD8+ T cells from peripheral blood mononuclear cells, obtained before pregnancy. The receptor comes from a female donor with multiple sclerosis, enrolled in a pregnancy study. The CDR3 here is CASSQEGALSGANVLTF. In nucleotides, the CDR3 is TGCGCCAGCAGCCAAGAGGGGGCCCTATCTGGGGCCAACGTCCTGACTTTC.